This T cell receptor beta chain derives from a study of prognosis after radiotherapy for stage I lung cancer. Study background: Post-radiotherapy, distant metastases were observed in a handful of patients (median around seven months), whereas no significant progression was observed in approximately 15. Regarding the study as a whole: Shannon entropy after stereotactic body radiation therapy was lower in patients who developed distant metastases.

This clonotype has a count of ten or more. Its specificity is not known. Multiplex PCR in two rounds served to amplify TCR beta CDR3 from genomic DNA. TRBV and TRBJ genes each had their own specific primers in first-round PCR. TCRdb redid the calling of the multiplex PCR reads with MiXCR, one entry per CDR3 protein. The data show about 15,000 distinct CDR3 sequences, about 47% seen once. A volume of approximately 6.5 milliliters of peripheral blood was collected by draw at each of two time points. Sequencing used PBMCs, obtained before or after stereotactic body radiation therapy (not recorded which). The clonotype originates from a donor over 45 with non-small cell lung cancer.

CDR3: CASSLVLQQETQYF. In DNA, the CDR3 is TGCGCCAGCAGCTTGGTTCTGCAACAAGAGACCCAGTACTTC. The gene calls are TRBV5-1 and TRBJ2-5; no firm D call. Trimming took off 0 bases at V and 2 bases at J, with 8 bases between the two ends. The CDR3 has 14 amino acids. Germline V gene lookup returns CDR1 SGHRS and CDR2 YFSETQ. Combining the CDR3 with reference TRBV5-1 and TRBJ2-5 gives the whole variable domain KAGVTQTPRYLIKTRGQQVTLSCSPISGHRSVSWYQQTPGQGLQFLFEYFSETQRNKGNFPGRFSGRQFSNSRSEMNVSTLELGDSALYLCASSLVLQQETQYFGPGTRLLVL.